Following are 24 T cell receptor beta chains from one sample sequenced in a study of T cell repertoires in cytomegalovirus infection. TCRdb called the reads again in MiXCR, with one record for every CDR3 protein. This sample has around 900,000 distinct CDR3 sequences; approximately 31% occur once, and the top ten carry more than 13%. Antigen specificity for these receptors is unknown. This material consisted of cultured CD8+ T cells from PBMCs, taken from culture after CMV antigen stimulation. Receptors originate from a human donor in good health (CMV status not recorded). Some clones in this sample may be carry-over from other donors' samples.

The chain recombines TRBV4-1 with TRBJ1-1; D uncertain. The CDR3 has 15 residues. Germline V CDR1 and CDR2: MGHRA, YSYEKL. The V gene lost 4 bases and the J gene lost 1 base, with 13 bases spanning the gap. CDR3 sequence reads: CASSPLYNQNTEAFF. The CDR3 nucleotides read TGCGCCAGCAGCCCCCTATATAACCAGAACACTGAAGCTTTCTTT.

The rearrangement uses TRBV29-1 and TRBJ1-2; TRBD1 matches at 7 bases. The CDR3 sequence is 15 residues long. Trimming cost V 7 bases and J 1 base; bases outside gene matches: 12. Germline CDR1 is SQVTM and CDR2 is ANQGSEA. The CDR3 DNA follows: TGCAGCGCCCAGGGGGGAAGTGCGGATAACTATGGCTACACCTTC. Its translation: CSAQGGSADNYGYTF.

The chain is built from TRBV29-1 and TRBJ2-5; D not certain. Germline V gene data show CDR1 as SQVTM and CDR2 as ANQGSEA. The CDR3 has 13 amino acids. V was shortened by 1 base and J by 2 bases, with 8 bases between the two germline ends. CDR3 DNA: TGCAGCGTTGAAGTTCCCAGTCAAGAGACCCAGTACTTC. Its protein product is CSVEVPSQETQYF.

This chain links TRBV4-1 with TRBJ2-1; D assignment may be TRBD1 or TRBD2 (6 bases each). Between the trimmed V and J ends, which lost 1 base and 5 bases, there was a span of 9 bases. Germline lookup yields CDR1 MGHRA and CDR2 YSYEKL. The CDR3 is 14 residues long. The CDR3 sequence is CASSQVGGHNEQFF. CDR3 bases: TGCGCCAGCAGCCAAGTGGGGGGCCACAATGAGCAGTTCTTC.

In DNA form, the CDR3 reads TGTGCCAGCAGTGAAGAACAGGACTTCTATGGCTACACCTTC. Residues: CASSEEQDFYGYTF. V gene TRBV2 combines with J gene TRBJ1-2, with a possible D match to TRBD1 (5 bases). Trimming pared 1 base from V and 4 bases from J, leaving 10 bases between. The CDR3 extends over 14 amino acids. CDR1 and CDR2 (germline): SNHLY, FYNNEI. Complete variable domain (other parts from reference TRBV2 and TRBJ1-2): EPEVTQTPSHQVTQMGQEVILRCVPISNHLYFYWYRQILGQKVEFLVSFYNNEISEKSEIFDDQFSVERPDGSNFTLKIRSTKLEDSAMYFCASSEEQDFYGYTFGSGTRLTVV.

This clonotype was observed a few times. This chain joins TRBV7-9 and TRBJ1-3; no definite D call. CDR3 length: 15 residues. Germline values: CDR1 SEHNR, CDR2 FQNEAQ (reference sequence). V gave up 5 bases and J gave up 5 bases, with 16 bases separating them. The CDR3 DNA sequence: TGTGCCAGCAGCCGGGGATCTGTACCGAGAAACACCATATATTTT. Its translation: CASSRGSVPRNTIYF.

The chain carries TRBV6-5 and TRBJ2-1, with D hard to call. V was shortened by 7 bases and J by 7 bases, with 8 bases between the two germline ends. CDR1 is MNHEY and CDR2 is SVGAGI in the germline V gene. This CDR3 spans 11 amino acids. The CDR3 is CASTYRNEQFF. The CDR3 DNA follows: TGTGCCAGCACTTATAGAAATGAGCAGTTCTTC.

The chain carries TRBV7-9 and TRBJ1-4; TRBD1 matches at 9 bases. This CDR3 spans 15 amino acids. With 5 bases clipped from V and 8 bases from J, the junction kept 9 bases outside the gene matches. Germline V lookup: CDR1 SEHNR, CDR2 FQNEAQ (reference sequence). CDR3 bases: TGTGCCAGCAGCACTGGGACAGGGCGCCGAGAAAAACTGTTTTTT. Encoded protein: CASSTGTGRREKLFF.

This clonotype turned up a few times. The genes are TRBV10-3 and TRBJ2-7, with 7 bases aligning to TRBD1. The CDR3 is made up of 13 amino acids. The V segment lost 6 bases and the J segment 6 bases; nucleotides outside the gene matches: 8. The V gene's germline CDR1 is ENHRY and CDR2 SYGVKD. DNA of the CDR3: TGTGCCATCAGGCTGGGGACAGACGGCGAGCAGTACGTC. It codes for CAIRLGTDGEQYV.

The V gene is TRBV12-3 or TRBV12-4, the J gene TRBJ2-1; 9 bases are shared with TRBD2. The length of the CDR3 is 14 residues. Germline trimming cut 6 bases from V and 3 bases from J; bases unmatched to any gene: 3. The CDR3 protein is CASRAGGYYNEQFF. The CDR3, as DNA: TGTGCCAGCAGAGCGGGGGGCTACTACAATGAGCAGTTCTTC.

The chain combines TRBV4-1 with TRBJ2-7; 7 bases line up with TRBD2. CDR3 length equals 14 residues. V lost 2 bases to trimming and J lost 3 bases; unmatched junction nucleotides: 4. CDR1 and CDR2 (germline): MGHRA, YSYEKL. The CDR3 loop reads CASSQKLASYEQYV. In nucleotides, the CDR3 is TGCGCCAGCAGCCAAAAACTAGCGAGCTACGAGCAGTACGTC.

This clonotype came up a few times. The chain uses TRBV7-6 and TRBJ2-3, with 10 bases fitting TRBD2. Germline values: CDR1 SGHVS, CDR2 FNYEAQ. The CDR3 is 16 amino acids. Unmatched junction bases numbered 12, after V lost 5 bases and J lost 7 bases. CDR3 loop: CASSLTLAGAGNTQYF. CDR3 DNA: TGTGCCAGCAGCCTAACGCTAGCGGGGGCGGGAAATACGCAGTATTTT.

This clonotype was observed at least ten times. This sequence joins TRBV7-6 and TRBJ1-3; a possible D gene is TRBD1 (5 bases). The CDR3 contains 15 residues. Deletions cut 8 bases from V and 4 bases from J, with 18 bases between. From germline, CDR1 is SGHVS and CDR2 FNYEAQ. Here the CDR3 reads CASVPFQGSGNTIYF. CDR3 in DNA: TGTGCCAGCGTACCCTTTCAGGGTTCAGGAAACACCATATATTTT.

This clonotype has only a few counts. The chain joins TRBV4-1 to TRBJ2-3; TRBD1 might be the D (7 bases). CDR1 and CDR2 (germline): MGHRA, YSYEKL. The CDR3 spans 15 residues. V dropped 0 bases and J dropped 11 bases, with 18 bases sitting between them. The DNA for the CDR3 is TGCGCCAGCAGCCAAGAATCCCAGGGGGGACGTGGGCAGTATTTT. As protein: CASSQESQGGRGQYF.

A remark on this clonotype: The junction shows a germline mismatch at one end, possibly a read error. The genes are TRBV7-6 and TRBJ2-3; unclear D gene. There are 14 residues in the CDR3. CDR1 is SGHVS, CDR2 FNYEAQ, per germline. In DNA, the CDR3 is TGTGCCAACAGCTTAGTCGGACCCACAGATACGCAGTATTTT. It codes for CANSLVGPTDTQYF.

The chain uses TRBV10-3 and TRBJ2-7, with D hard to call. The CDR3 sequence is 13 residues long. CDR1 and CDR2 (germline): ENHRY, SYGVKD. V was shortened by 4 bases and J by 1 base, with 8 bases between the two germline ends. Written as DNA, the CDR3 is TGTGCCATCAGTGCAGACAATTCCTACGAGCAGTACTTC. Encoded protein: CAISADNSYEQYF.

V usage is TRBV7-9 and J usage is TRBJ2-3, with TRBD2 as a possible D gene (5 bases). The CDR3 runs 18 residues. Germline V lookup: CDR1 SEHNR, CDR2 FQNEAQ (reference sequence). Between the trimmed V and J ends, which lost 1 base and 2 bases, there was a span of 19 bases. In DNA, the CDR3 is TGTGCCAGCAGCTTAGTGGGTGCGGGCCCAGCTTCCACAGATACGCAGTATTTT. This sequence encodes CASSLVGAGPASTDTQYF.

This clonotype was seen a few times. The V call is TRBV7-3, the J call TRBJ2-1; D ambiguous. Germline V gene data show CDR1 as SGHTA and CDR2 as FQGTGA. V gave up 8 bases and J gave up 6 bases, with 14 bases separating them. The CDR3 spans 13 residues. In DNA form, the CDR3 reads TGTGCCAGCGGCCTTCAGGAAGGCAATGAGCAGTTCTTC. The encoded protein is CASGLQEGNEQFF.

This clonotype was detected a few times. This sequence joins TRBV15 and TRBJ1-4; D gene unclear. Germline V gives CDR1 LNHNV, CDR2 YYDKDF (reference sequence). CDR3 length: 15 residues. V was shortened by 1 base and J by 7 bases, with 13 bases between the two germline ends. The CDR3 is CATSRATAESEKLFF. Here the CDR3 DNA reads TGTGCCACCAGCAGAGCCACCGCGGAGTCTGAAAAACTGTTTTTT. The full variable domain, with the rest looked up from reference TRBV15 and TRBJ1-4, is DAMVIQNPRYQVTQFGKPVTLSCSQTLNHNVMYWYQQKSSQAPKLLFHYYDKDFNNEADTPDNFQSRRPNTSFCFLDIRSPGLGDTAMYLCATSRATAESEKLFFGSGTQLSVL.

The V and J genes are TRBV19 and TRBJ1-2; D unresolved. V dropped 3 bases and J dropped 0 bases, with 14 bases sitting between them. CDR3 length: 16 amino acids. Per germline, CDR1 LNHDA and CDR2 SQIVND (reference sequence). CDR3 DNA: TGTGCCAGTAGTATTCGGACGGCGAACCCTAACTATGGCTACACCTTC. Residues: CASSIRTANPNYGYTF.

Concerning this clonotype itself: A much larger clone is a single base away; this may be a read error. The V call is TRBV7-2, the J call TRBJ2-7; 7 nucleotides agree with TRBD2. Germline CDR1 is SGHTA and CDR2 is FQGNSA. The CDR3 contains 17 residues. The CDR3, as DNA: TGTGCCAGCAGCTTAGCCGCTGCGCGGCTAGCGGTCTACAAGCAGTACTTC. Its translation is CASSLAAARLAVYKQYF.

The chain links TRBV7-4 to TRBJ1-2; possible D gene TRBD1, 6 bases. CDR3 length equals 14 residues. Germline V gives CDR1 SGHVT, CDR2 SQSDAQ. Trimming cost V 5 bases and J 6 bases, with 16 bases left between them. CDR3 coding DNA: TGTGCCAGCAGCGGCCATTACAGGGTCGATGGCTACACCTTC. This sequence encodes CASSGHYRVDGYTF.

The V gene is TRBV7-9, the J gene TRBJ2-2, with TRBD1 matching over 8 bases. V shed 5 bases and J 7 bases; nucleotides not matched to a gene: 3. This CDR3 is built from 13 residues. Germline CDR1 reads SEHNR; CDR2 reads FQNEAQ (reference sequence). The CDR3 DNA reads TGTGCCAGCAGCCACAGGGGGGACGGGGAGCTGTTTTTT. This translates into CASSHRGDGELFF. The whole variable domain, remainder taken from reference TRBV7-9 and TRBJ2-2, is DTGVSQNPRHKITKRGQNVTFRCDPISEHNRLYWYRQTLGQGPEFLTYFQNEAQLEKSRLLSDRFSAERPKGSFSTLEIQRTEQGDSAMYLCASSHRGDGELFFGEGSRLTVL.

For the CDR3, the DNA is TGTGCCAGCAGCCAAGAGGGGGCAGGGGTCGATGAGCAGTTCTTC. This encodes CASSQEGAGVDEQFF. This chain links TRBV4-2 with TRBJ2-1, with D possibly being TRBD1 (6 bases). Germline V gene lookup returns CDR1 LGHNA and CDR2 YNFKEQ. V lost 0 bases to trimming and J lost 8 bases, with 14 bases between them. This CDR3 has 15 residues.